This T cell receptor beta chain was obtained from a study of blood T cells in healthy people across ages (dated by TCRdb to the mid-2010s). For context, the study as a whole: Template switching captured roughly one uniquely barcoded TCR beta cDNA molecule per two T cells in model experiments. Using deep sequencing normalized with unique cDNA molecular identifiers, the study measured how TCR beta repertoire diversity changes with age. The donors were divided into four age groups: young (average roughly 15 years), middle-aged (under 40), aged (62) and long-lived (roughly 82). To avoid experimental bias, donors of different ages were spread randomly across the sequencing lanes. Using the same blood draw, the study looked at two additional independent replicas of 1 million unique cDNA reads for two donors, one aged 18 to 30 and the other aged 80 or older.

The CDR3 runs 13 amino acids, cysteine and phenylalanine included. Only the CDR3 DNA is retained, 39 bases long and in frame from the first base. Trimming removed 5 bases from V and 6 bases from J, leaving 14 bases between the germline ends. Taken from the germline V gene (reference sequence), the CDR1 and CDR2 loops are SEHNR and FQNEAQ. The library was made by 5' RACE. The sequencer listed for this sample is Illumina HiSeq 2500. A second PCR of about 6 to 11 cycles was run with a J-beta primer mix and a sample-barcoded 5' primer. Each TCR beta cDNA molecule received a unique molecular identifier from a template-switch 5' adaptor carrying 12 random nucleotides. Each sample yielded at least 3 million CDR3-containing paired-end reads. First-strand cDNA synthesis was performed from all RNA using the Mint cDNA synthesis kit, with priming by a TRBC-specific oligonucleotide. Following uracil-DNA glycosylase treatment, a first 18-cycle PCR with universal primers M1SS and BC2_uni_R was performed on all cDNA. Per the source publication's procedure: Normalization of each sample was performed by random selection of 1 million high-quality reads, each carrying a distinct molecular identifier. Reads sharing molecular identifiers were discarded rather than binned into consensus sequences. MiTCR, set to a Q25 quality threshold and the strictest error-elimination algorithm, was used for CDR3 identification, clonotype clustering and error correction. A nonparametric unseen species model with Euler transformation was used to estimate lower-bound total TCR beta diversity. In TCRdb, the public reads were trimmed at Q25 with fastp and aligned with MiXCR, with productive beta chains retained. Under each unique CDR3 protein, matching rows form one entry showing the most common genes and DNA. The V and J calls and clone size are TCRdb's, not the authors'. This sample lists hundreds of thousands of distinct CDR3 sequences; about 62% were detected once. Approximately 21% of the sample is held by the ten biggest clonotypes.

Overall study outcomes, separate from this receptor: Observed TCR beta diversity correlated strongly with the percentage of naive T cells measured by flow cytometry. Because donor CMV infection status was unknown, age-related changes in expanded clonotypes were potentially confounded. Compared with the aged group, the long-lived group had more naive CD4+ T cells, fewer expanded clones and increased TCR diversity, a pattern suggesting age selection. Because profiling used bulk unsorted PBMCs, naive and antigen-experienced compartments could not be compared conclusively. Total diversity estimates from one million sequenced T cells were considered lower bounds and underestimates. Observed TCR beta diversity per million T cells fell roughly linearly with age, and a significant reduction was already apparent by age around 44.

The donors were under 40 Caucasian individuals from Russia, aged about 6 to 100 years, who were systemically healthy. Each donor gave 8 to 10 milliliters of peripheral blood, collected into EDTA-treated Vacutainer tubes. Ficoll-Paque density-gradient centrifugation was used to isolate PBMCs, with at least 6.5 million obtained per sample. Trizol reagent was used to extract total RNA from the PBMCs, yielding at least 6 micrograms per sample. Naive CD45RAhigh/CD27high T cell percentages were measured by flow cytometry on a PBMC aliquot from every donor. In this sample, this clonotype turned up once. What antigen it recognizes has not been identified. Base quality data are lacking; no much larger clone is found one base away.

The V and J segments used are TRBV7-9 and TRBJ2-7; the D region possibly corresponds to TRBD2 (6 bases align). Input material: blood. The sequence derives from a man aged 25 to 40 in good health. The nucleotide sequence is TGTGCCAGCAGCCGCGCTGAAGCGGGCGAGCAGTACTTC. Protein translation: CASSRAEAGEQYF.